These 8 T cell receptor beta chains originate from one sample sequenced in a study of beta chain features in type 1 diabetes. Expressed TCRB transcripts were sequenced, since all the RNA that had been isolated was reverse transcribed. The assay was immunoSEQ multiplex PCR, and TCRdb's table has in-frame clones only and misses some. The table lists nearly 700,000 clones, 13% of them singletons. These receptors lack a known antigen. Study results and caveats: All four CD4+ subsets from Type 1 diabetes patients carried moderately but significantly shorter TCRB CDR3s.

The material sequenced was naive CD4+ T cells from blood. The source is a man between 18 and 35 years old with type 1 diabetes.

This clone showed up just a few times. The rearrangement uses TRBV27 and TRBJ2-3; the D gene is possibly TRBD2 (5 bases). The V gene's germline CDR1 is MNHEY and CDR2 SMNVEV (reference sequence). Trimming removed 6 bases from V and 6 bases from J, with 16 bases in between. CDR3 length: 14 residues. In nucleotides, the CDR3 is TGTGCCAGCAGGACGACAAGGACTGGGGATACGCAGTATTTT. Translation gives CASRTTRTGDTQYF.

The table lists this clone with a few counts. V gene TRBV6-1 combines with J gene TRBJ1-1; D perhaps matches TRBD1 (6 bases). The CDR3 is made up of 13 amino acids. Trimming shortened V by 6 bases and J by 3 bases, and 11 bases separated the two germline ends. Germline V gene sequence: CDR1 MNHNS, CDR2 SASEGT. This CDR3 is CASSKHRDTEAFF. The CDR3 coding sequence is TGTGCCAGCAGCAAACACAGGGACACTGAAGCTTTCTTT.

The chain has TRBV7-9 and TRBJ1-2, with TRBD1 identical over 9 bases. Germline V CDR1 and CDR2: SEHNR, FQNEAQ (reference sequence). V was clipped by 1 base and J by 0 bases; unmatched bases: 3. This CDR3 spans 16 amino acids. In DNA, the CDR3 is TGTGCCAGCAGCTTAGGGGGACAGGGAGCTAACTATGGCTACACCTTC. Amino acids: CASSLGGQGANYGYTF. The full variable domain, with the rest looked up from reference TRBV7-9 and TRBJ1-2, is DTGVSQNPRHKITKRGQNVTFRCDPISEHNRLYWYRQTLGQGPEFLTYFQNEAQLEKSRLLSDRFSAERPKGSFSTLEIQRTEQGDSAMYLCASSLGGQGANYGYTFGSGTRLTVV.

This clone has only a few counts. This sequence joins TRBV14 and TRBJ2-7; tentative D call: TRBD1 (6 bases). V dropped 4 bases and J dropped 1 base, with 14 bases sitting between them. CDR3 length equals 15 residues. Germline V gene lookup returns CDR1 SGHDN and CDR2 FVKESK. The CDR3 bases are TGTGCCAGCAGCCTACAAATGGGACAATCCTACGAGCAGTACTTC. This translates into CASSLQMGQSYEQYF.

CDR3 loop: CASSGQGPENSPLHF. Here the CDR3 DNA reads TGCGCCAGCAGCGGACAGGGACCGGAGAATTCACCCCTCCACTTT. This chain uses TRBV5-1 with TRBJ1-6, with TRBD1 matching 8 bases. The CDR3 is 15 residues long. V lost 4 bases to trimming and J lost 7 bases; unmatched junction nucleotides: 7. Germline CDR1 SGHRS, CDR2 YFSETQ.

This clone was counted a few times. This chain's CDR3 is CASSVGGGKDQPQHF. CDR3 DNA: TGTGCCAGCAGCGTAGGCGGGGGTAAGGATCAGCCCCAGCATTTT. The chain links TRBV9 to TRBJ1-5, with TRBD1 as a possible D gene (5 bases). Deletions cut 0 bases from V and 5 bases from J, with 12 bases between. The germline CDR1 and CDR2 sequences are SGDLS and YYNGEE. CDR3 size: 15 residues.

The chain employs TRBV28 and TRBJ2-7; perhaps D is TRBD1 or TRBD2 (5 bases each). The germline CDR1 and CDR2 sequences are MDHEN and SYDVKM. Trimming pared 6 bases from V and 2 bases from J, leaving 26 bases between. The CDR3 runs 18 residues. The CDR3 nucleotides are TGTGCCAGCAGCTCCACGGGGAGTGGAAGGGGATACCCCTACGAGCAGTACTTC. It yields the protein CASSSTGSGRGYPYEQYF.

This chain uses TRBV30 with TRBJ2-5; 9 bases map to TRBD2. Germline trimming cut 0 bases from V and 5 bases from J; bases unmatched to any gene: 7. This CDR3 region has 15 residues. Germline CDR1 GTSNPN, CDR2 SVGIG (reference sequence). The CDR3 DNA sequence: TGTGCCTGGAGTGTACGAGCGGGGGGCAGGGAGACCCAGTACTTC. Translating it yields CAWSVRAGGRETQYF.